This T cell receptor (beta chain) was sequenced in a study of T cell changes during pregnancy in multiple sclerosis. The ends were cut back, 5 bases at V and 5 bases at J, with 15 bases in the middle. CDR3 length: 15 residues. Germline CDR1 reads MNHNY; CDR2 reads SVGAGI (reference sequence). Some clones are missing from TCRdb's copy, which holds only in-frame ones; the method was immunoSEQ multiplex PCR. The table shows roughly 45,000 clones, with roughly 90% occurring only once. This TCR was recovered from a female donor in good health, enrolled as a control in a pregnancy study. This specimen was peripheral blood, taken in the first trimester of pregnancy. V gene TRBV6-6 combines with J gene TRBJ1-4; D is ambiguous. Here the CDR3 reads CASSLLGVGNEKLFF. Written as DNA, the CDR3 is TGTGCCAGCAGTCTTCTCGGGGTAGGGAATGAAAAACTGTTTTTT.